This T cell receptor (beta chain) derives from a study of cytomegalovirus exposure and HLA in healthy donors. On the study more broadly: Prior work identified about 120 million unique TCR beta sequences in some 180 million T cells.

This clone has only one observation. Its matching antigen is unknown. Healthy donors of bone marrow made up the group. The study, taken as a whole, reports: On later analysis, the bulk of CMV-associated TCR beta chains appeared to be HLA-restricted. Analyses of presence and absence presupposed an approximately uniform sequencing depth across donors.

The PCR used 60 Vbeta and 13 Jbeta primers. Only in-frame clones appear in the TCRdb table, and some are missing; sequencing was by immunoSEQ multiplex PCR. The sample gives more than 85,000 clones, about three quarters of which show up once; approximately 1.2% is in the top ten. Sample: PBMCs. The source of this sequence is a woman aged 30 to 39 in good health and CMV-seronegative.

CDR3 sequence: CASSLTANRGVPNEQFF. CDR3 bases: TGCGCCAGCAGCTTAACCGCGAACAGGGGCGTGCCCAATGAGCAGTTCTTC. This chain connects TRBV5-1 to TRBJ2-1; 7 positions agree with TRBD1. The CDR3 covers 17 residues. CDR1 and CDR2 from the germline V gene are SGHRS and YFSETQ. V trimming: 2 bases; J trimming: 6 bases; junction bases outside the gene matches: 14.